The entry that follows covers one T cell receptor beta chain sequence. Its antigen is still unknown. The germline CDR1 and CDR2 sequences are SGHAT and FQNNGV. The CDR3 loop spans 19 amino acids. The V segment lost 0 bases and the J segment 0 bases; nucleotides outside the gene matches: 9. Combining a sample-barcoded 5' primer with a J-beta primer mix, a second PCR ran for about 6 to 12 cycles. One entry per CDR3 protein results from TCRdb running MiXCR on the 5' RACE reads. The data show just under 750,000 distinct CDR3 sequences, about 24% seen once. These data are taken from a study of blood T cells in healthy people across ages. General observations from the study: Naive CD4+ cell counts and diversity both ran higher in long-lived than in aged donors.

This TCR was recovered from a man between 65 and 85 years old in good health. The specimen sequenced was blood. The chain combines TRBV11-2 with TRBJ2-7; 12 bases line up with TRBD2. In DNA, the CDR3 is TGTGCCAGCAGCTTAGAATGGCGGCTAGCGGGGGGGAGCTCCTACGAGCAGTACTTC. Amino acids: CASSLEWRLAGGSSYEQYF.